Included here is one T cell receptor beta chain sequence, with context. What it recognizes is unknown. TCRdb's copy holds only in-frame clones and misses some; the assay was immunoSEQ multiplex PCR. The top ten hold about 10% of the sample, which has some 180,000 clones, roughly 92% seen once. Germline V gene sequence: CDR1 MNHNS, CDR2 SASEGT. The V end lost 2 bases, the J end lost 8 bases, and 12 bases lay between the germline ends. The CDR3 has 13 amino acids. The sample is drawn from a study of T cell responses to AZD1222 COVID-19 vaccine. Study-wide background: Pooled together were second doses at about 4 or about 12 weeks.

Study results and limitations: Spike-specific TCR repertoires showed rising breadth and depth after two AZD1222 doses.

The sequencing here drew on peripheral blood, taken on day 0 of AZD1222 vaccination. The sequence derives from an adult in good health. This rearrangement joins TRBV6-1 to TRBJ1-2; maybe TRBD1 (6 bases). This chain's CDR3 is CASSESPRGGYTF. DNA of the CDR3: TGTGCCAGCAGTGAAAGCCCGAGGGGGGGCTACACCTTC.